The 8 T cell receptor beta chains reported below all come from one sample, sequenced in a study of cytomegalovirus exposure and HLA in healthy donors. The PCR was carried out with 60 Vbeta primers and 13 Jbeta primers. Clones were read by immunoSEQ multiplex PCR, and TCRdb kept only the in-frame ones, dropping some. The table shows more than 80,000 clones, with 70% to 85% occurring only once. Sequenced material: PBMCs. All receptors derive from a man in his sixties in good health and CMV-seronegative.

In this sample, this clone turned up once. V usage is TRBV12-5 and J usage is TRBJ1-2; D is perhaps TRBD1 (6 bases). V dropped 3 bases and J dropped 8 bases, with 13 bases sitting between them. Germline V lookup: CDR1 LGHNT, CDR2 FRNRAP. The CDR3 is 13 residues long. In DNA form, the CDR3 reads TGTGCTAGTGGTTTCGGGGGGGCGAAAGGCTACACCTTC. Translation gives CASGFGGAKGYTF.

The chain has TRBV28 and TRBJ2-2; 7 bases align to TRBD1. V shed 5 bases, J shed 6 bases, and the junction held 9 bases outside the gene matches. The CDR3 runs to 15 residues. Germline values: CDR1 MDHEN, CDR2 SYDVKM. The CDR3, as DNA: TGTGCCAGCAGTCCCGACAGGGTCGGCGCCGGGGAGCTGTTTTTT. Encoded protein: CASSPDRVGAGELFF.

CDR3 loop: CASKQVTSTDTQYF. The CDR3 DNA sequence: TGTGCCAGCAAACAGGTTACTAGCACAGATACGCAGTATTTT. The J gene is TRBJ2-3, the V gene TRBV28; possibly TRBD1 for D (5 bases). Per germline, CDR1 MDHEN and CDR2 SYDVKM. The CDR3 consists of 14 residues. Between the trimmed V and J ends, which lost 7 bases and 0 bases, there was a span of 11 bases.

This clone was detected only a few times. This rearrangement joins TRBV28 to TRBJ2-2; no clear D gene. From germline, CDR1 is MDHEN and CDR2 SYDVKM. V was cut by 3 bases and J by 7 bases, with 9 bases left in between. The CDR3 has 13 residues. CDR3 coding DNA: TGTGCCAGCAGTTTCGGGTCGGGCGGGGAGCTGTTTTTT. This encodes CASSFGSGGELFF.

The CDR3 DNA reads as TGTGCCAGCAGTGGCCGGGACAGGGGGCGTTACGAGCAGTACGTC. This gives the protein CASSGRDRGRYEQYV. The chain couples TRBV25-1 to TRBJ2-7, with TRBD1 matching 12 bases. The CDR3 spans 15 residues. CDR1 is MGHDK and CDR2 is SYGVNS in the germline V gene. The trim removed 4 bases at V and 4 bases at J, leaving 5 bases unmatched.

The chain employs TRBV4-3 and TRBJ1-1; D perhaps matches TRBD1 (6 bases). Germline V gene data show CDR1 as LGHNA and CDR2 as YSLEER. V lost 5 bases and J 2 bases, leaving 12 bases between the germline ends. This CDR3 comprises 14 residues. The CDR3 spells CASSKGQFNTEAFF. The CDR3 region has the DNA TGCGCCAGCAGCAAAGGACAGTTCAACACTGAAGCTTTCTTT.

This clone occurred a few times. The chain employs TRBV5-1 and TRBJ2-6; the D is unclear. The CDR3 loop spans 14 amino acids. Germline CDR1 SGHRS, CDR2 YFSETQ. With 6 bases removed from V and 2 bases from J, the gap between germline ends came to 9 bases. CDR3 coding DNA: TGCGCCAGCACTCGGGTCACTGGGGCCAACGTCCTGACTTTC. Protein: CASTRVTGANVLTF. The entire variable domain, with the rest obtained from reference TRBV5-1 and TRBJ2-6, is as follows: KAGVTQTPRYLIKTRGQQVTLSCSPISGHRSVSWYQQTPGQGLQFLFEYFSETQRNKGNFPGRFSGRQFSNSRSEMNVSTLELGDSALYLCASTRVTGANVLTFGAGSRLTVL.

The genes are TRBV5-6 and TRBJ1-5; 7 bases fit TRBD1. V shed 3 bases, J shed 5 bases, and the junction held 2 bases outside the gene matches. The CDR3 has 13 residues. The germline CDR1 and CDR2 sequences are SGHDT and YYEEEE. The CDR3 loop reads CASSSTGYQPQHF. The CDR3, as DNA: TGTGCCAGCAGCTCGACAGGGTATCAGCCCCAGCATTTT.